The TCR beta chain under discussion was sequenced for a study of blood T cells in healthy people across ages. Across the study: In model experiments, template switching was able to capture about one barcoded beta molecule for every two T cells that were present.

Per the germline V gene, CDR1 is MDHEN and CDR2 is SYDVKM. V shed 3 bases and J shed 1 base, with 18 bases lying between them. The CDR3 loop spans 17 amino acids. A second PCR of 7 to 11 cycles used a sample-barcoded 5' primer and a J-beta primer mix. MiXCR was run by TCRdb on the 5' RACE reads, yielding one entry per CDR3 protein. The sample lists roughly 800,000 distinct CDR3 sequences; 20% to 25% were seen once. Study-level results: Strongly correlated with naive T cell percentage was TCR beta diversity.

This clonotype appeared a few times. Its antigen is currently unknown. The sample also formed part of further work on T cells of mothers and their children. That report notes: Over 8 million reads per mother and about 3 million per child were obtained. The authors identified no persistent microchimeric T cell clones.

This clonotype was obtained from a boy aged 5-17 years in good health. The chain carries TRBV28 and TRBJ2-5; TRBD1 might be the D (6 bases). The specimen was blood. CDR3 nucleotide sequence: TGTGCCAGCAGTTTGGTGAACTCCGGGACACCCCAAGAGACCCAGTACTTC. Its translation is CASSLVNSGTPQETQYF.